The sequence of this TCR beta chain was determined in a study of vaccination and CD4 T cells after COVID-19. Study background: Post-vaccine sample collection happened at a median of roughly 72 days after dose two, ranging 14 to 241. General study points: There were relatively few convalescent patients studied, and there were no early post-infection timepoints. Median about 86% of reactive clones detected in convalescent patients emerged only post-vaccination.

Treatment in this sample: roughly ten-day PBMC culture with coronavirus spike peptide pools or control peptides (ViraFEST assay). Cell culture was performed with 1.5 million to 2 million PBMCs per well in the presence of 8 to 10 IU/ml IL-2 and around 9 ug/ml peptide pools. The Oncomine TCR Beta short-read assay was applied to DNA of cultured CD4+ T cells. TCRdb re-called the PCR reads through MiXCR, storing one row per CDR3 protein. The repertoire holds 20,000 to 30,000 distinct CDR3 sequences, with about 56% as singletons. Germline assignment: CDR1 LNHNV and CDR2 YYDKDF (reference sequence). This CDR3 is 14 amino acids long. V lost 6 bases, J lost 7 bases, and 12 bases stayed unmatched. This clonotype was found a few times. Its antigen remains unknown.

This receptor was taken from a human donor who had recovered from COVID-19. The chain links TRBV15 to TRBJ2-7; TRBD2 agrees at 7 bases. Sequenced material: CD4+ T cells from blood, cultured in vitro. The CDR3 sequence: CATSRQAGSWEQYF. In nucleotides, the CDR3 is TGTGCCACCAGTAGACAAGCGGGGTCGTGGGAGCAGTACTTC.